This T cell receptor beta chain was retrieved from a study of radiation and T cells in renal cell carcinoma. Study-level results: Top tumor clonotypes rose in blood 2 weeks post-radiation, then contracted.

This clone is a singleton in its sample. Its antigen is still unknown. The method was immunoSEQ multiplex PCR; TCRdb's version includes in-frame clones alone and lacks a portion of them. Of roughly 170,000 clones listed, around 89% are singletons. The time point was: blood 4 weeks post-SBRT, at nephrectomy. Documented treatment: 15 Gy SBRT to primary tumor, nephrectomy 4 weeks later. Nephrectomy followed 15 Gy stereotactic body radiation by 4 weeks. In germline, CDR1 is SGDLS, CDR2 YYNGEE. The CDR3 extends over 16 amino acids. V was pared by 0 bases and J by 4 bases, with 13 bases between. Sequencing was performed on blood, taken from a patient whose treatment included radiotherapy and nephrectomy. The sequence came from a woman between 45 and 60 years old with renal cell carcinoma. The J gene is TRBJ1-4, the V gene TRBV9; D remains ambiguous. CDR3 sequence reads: CASSVGFRELNEKLFF. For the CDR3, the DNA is TGTGCCAGCAGCGTAGGGTTCCGGGAGCTTAATGAAAAACTGTTTTTT.